This T cell receptor beta chain was retrieved from a study of response to subunit inactivated influenza vaccine. One entry per CDR3 protein results from TCRdb running MiXCR on the RT-PCR reads. In the table there are 430,000 or so distinct CDR3 sequences, approximately 9.9% of which are singletons. Details on this clonotype: Its antigen is as yet unknown.

Findings and caveats of the study: The authors put forward the suggestion that each seasonal influenza vaccination may bring in only a limited number of new T cells.

The sample here was PBMCs from blood, taken 40 to 50 days after vaccination. This clonotype originated in a man over 45 who received an inactivated influenza vaccine.

CDR3 sequence (DNA): TGTGCCAGCAGCTTAGGTAGCGGGAGGGTTTACAATGAGCAGTTCTTC. Its protein product is CASSLGSGRVYNEQFF. The chain has TRBV11-2 and TRBJ2-1, with 11 bases aligning to TRBD2. V shed 1 base, J shed 4 bases, and the junction held 3 bases outside the gene matches. Germline lookup yields CDR1 SGHAT and CDR2 FQNNGV. The CDR3 extends over 16 amino acids. The entire variable domain, with the rest obtained from reference TRBV11-2 and TRBJ2-1, is as follows: EAGVAQSPRYKIIEKRQSVAFWCNPISGHATLYWYQQILGQGPKLLIQFQNNGVVDDSQLPKDRFSAERLKGVDSTLKIQPAKLEDSAVYLCASSLGSGRVYNEQFFGPGTRLTVL.